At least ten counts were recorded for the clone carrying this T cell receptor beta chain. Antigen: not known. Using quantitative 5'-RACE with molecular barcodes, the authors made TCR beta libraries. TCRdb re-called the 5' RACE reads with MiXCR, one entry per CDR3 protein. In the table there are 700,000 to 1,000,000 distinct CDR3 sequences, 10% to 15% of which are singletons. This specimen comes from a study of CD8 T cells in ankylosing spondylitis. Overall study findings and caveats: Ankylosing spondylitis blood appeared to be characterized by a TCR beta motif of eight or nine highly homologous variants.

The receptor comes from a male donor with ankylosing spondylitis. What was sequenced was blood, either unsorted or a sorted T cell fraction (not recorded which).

The CDR3 spells CASSLKQSVEQFF. CDR3 nucleotides: TGTGCCAGCAGCTTGAAGCAAAGTGTTGAGCAGTTCTTC. The chain uses TRBV7-2 and TRBJ2-1; D gene uncertain. The germline V and J ends were trimmed by 3 bases and 9 bases, with 12 bases remaining between them. The CDR3 sequence is 13 residues long. CDR1 and CDR2 from the germline V gene are SGHTA and FQGNSA.